A single sample gave rise to the 24 T cell receptor beta chains below, sequenced in a study of cytomegalovirus exposure and HLA in healthy donors. PCR involved 60 Vbeta and 13 Jbeta primers. Repertoires were generated with immunoSEQ multiplex PCR, while TCRdb's copy carries only in-frame clones and drops some. Found here are 120,000 or so clones, 60% to 85% of them singletons; the top ten hold roughly 6.3%. Sequencing used PBMCs. The receptors originated from a woman between 40 and 55 years old in good health and CMV-seronegative.

The chain carries TRBV11-2 and TRBJ2-7, with D possibly matching TRBD2 (5 bases). Trimming pared 3 bases from V and 3 bases from J, leaving 9 bases between. The germline gives CDR1 SGHAT, CDR2 FQNNGV. The CDR3 covers 13 residues. CDR3 in amino acids: CASSLIAGYEQYF. Here the CDR3 DNA reads TGTGCCAGCAGCTTGATCGCGGGCTACGAGCAGTACTTC. The full variable domain, completed using reference TRBV11-2 and TRBJ2-7, is EAGVAQSPRYKIIEKRQSVAFWCNPISGHATLYWYQQILGQGPKLLIQFQNNGVVDDSQLPKDRFSAERLKGVDSTLKIQPAKLEDSAVYLCASSLIAGYEQYFGPGTRLTVT.

The chain uses TRBV28 and TRBJ1-4; 7 bases are shared with TRBD1. This CDR3 has 17 amino acids. The germline V gene has CDR1 MDHEN and CDR2 SYDVKM. With V trimmed by 0 bases and J by 1 base, 5 bases remained unmatched. CDR3 in amino acids: CASSLWVQGITNEKLFF. CDR3 coding DNA: TGTGCCAGCAGTTTATGGGTACAGGGGATAACTAATGAAAAACTGTTTTTT.

The rearrangement joins TRBV11-2 to TRBJ2-3; 7 bases fit TRBD2. Trimming removed 5 bases from V and 5 bases from J; junction bases left unmatched: 10. This CDR3 is built from 15 residues. CDR1 and CDR2 (germline): SGHAT, FQNNGV. As DNA, the CDR3 is TGTGCCAGCAGCCCAAGGGGTGGGGGGGGAGATACGCAGTATTTT. Its protein is CASSPRGGGGDTQYF.

This chain connects TRBV21-1 to TRBJ2-7; the table's D call, TRBD2, was not checked against the DNA. TRBV21-1 represents a pseudogene. This CDR3 has 12 amino acids. CDR3 loop: CGWTSGSLEQYF. CDR3 DNA sequence: TGTGGATGGACTAGCGGGAGTCTCGAGCAGTACTTC.

The CDR3 DNA is TGCGCCAGCAGCGCGGGACAGGGCGCCTACGAGCAGTACTTC. This codes for CASSAGQGAYEQYF. The rearrangement links TRBV10-1 to TRBJ2-7, with 9 bases fitting TRBD1. CDR1 is WNHNN and CDR2 is SYGVQD in the germline V gene (reference sequence). V was clipped by 6 bases and J by 2 bases; unmatched bases: 5. There are 14 residues in the CDR3.

This clone has only a few counts. The chain is built from TRBV11-2 and TRBJ2-7; TRBD1 matches at 8 bases. V was pared by 0 bases and J by 6 bases, with 7 bases of the junction left unmatched. The CDR3 runs 15 residues. Germline V gene sequence: CDR1 SGHAT, CDR2 FQNNGV. The CDR3 bases are TGTGCCAGCAGCTTAGAAGCAGGGGGCAAGTCCGAGCAGTACTTC. Protein sequence: CASSLEAGGKSEQYF. Full variable domain (outside the CDR3, taken from reference TRBV11-2 and TRBJ2-7): EAGVAQSPRYKIIEKRQSVAFWCNPISGHATLYWYQQILGQGPKLLIQFQNNGVVDDSQLPKDRFSAERLKGVDSTLKIQPAKLEDSAVYLCASSLEAGGKSEQYFGPGTRLTVT.

The chain employs TRBV28 and TRBJ1-2; 7 bases are a match to TRBD1. J lost 4 bases, V lost 6 bases, and 5 bases had no gene match. The CDR3 is 13 amino acids. Germline values: CDR1 MDHEN, CDR2 SYDVKM. The CDR3 bases are TGTGCCAGCAGGCCGACAGGGACCTATGGCTACACCTTC. Amino acids: CASRPTGTYGYTF.

This chain joins TRBV27 and TRBJ2-1, with D maybe TRBD2 (6 bases). Germline V gives CDR1 MNHEY, CDR2 SMNVEV (reference sequence). CDR3 length: 15 amino acids. The ends were cut back, 9 bases at V and 0 bases at J, with 15 bases in the middle. DNA of the CDR3: TGTGCCAGTGTGAAGGCGGGGCGCTCCTACAATGAGCAGTTCTTC. Protein sequence: CASVKAGRSYNEQFF.

V and J are TRBV7-2 and TRBJ2-5; 8 bases map to TRBD1. The CDR3 covers 16 residues. V was clipped by 4 bases and J by 5 bases; unmatched bases: 12. Looked up from germline, CDR1 is SGHTA and CDR2 is FQGNSA. The CDR3 bases are TGTGCCAGCAGCTGGGGCGGCAGGGGGCAATCGGAGACCCAGTACTTC. This sequence encodes CASSWGGRGQSETQYF. The variable domain in full, completed from reference TRBV7-2 and TRBJ2-5, reads GAGVSQSPSNKVTEKGKDVELRCDPISGHTALYWYRQSLGQGLEFLIYFQGNSAPDKSGLPSDRFSAERTGGSVSTLTIQRTQQEDSAVYLCASSWGGRGQSETQYFGPGTRLLVL.

J is TRBJ2-3 and V is TRBV5-1; 10 bases agree with TRBD2. This CDR3 has 16 amino acids. Germline assignment: CDR1 SGHRS and CDR2 YFSETQ. Trimming at V came to 3 bases and at J to 4 bases, leaving 8 bases not matched to a gene. For the CDR3, the DNA is TGCGCCAGCAGCTCCTTAGCGGGAGGAACGTCAGATACGCAGTATTTT. This gives the protein CASSSLAGGTSDTQYF.

J is TRBJ1-2 and V is TRBV2, with D unclear. V gave up 3 bases and J gave up 4 bases, with 12 bases separating them. CDR3 size: 14 residues. Germline V gives CDR1 SNHLY, CDR2 FYNNEI. The CDR3 DNA follows: TGTGCCAGCAGTGATCAAAGACTTGGCTATGGCTACACCTTC. It yields the protein CASSDQRLGYGYTF.

The sample holds one count of this clone. The rearrangement joins TRBV7-2 to TRBJ2-1; D not certain. V was shortened by 3 bases and J by 9 bases, with 12 bases between the two germline ends. This CDR3 is built from 13 residues. CDR1 SGHTA and CDR2 FQGNSA come from the germline V gene. The CDR3 region is CASSFSRSTEQFF. CDR3 nucleotide sequence: TGTGCCAGCAGCTTCTCACGTAGTACTGAGCAGTTCTTC. The entire variable domain, with the rest obtained from reference TRBV7-2 and TRBJ2-1, is as follows: GAGVSQSPSNKVTEKGKDVELRCDPISGHTALYWYRQSLGQGLEFLIYFQGNSAPDKSGLPSDRFSAERTGGSVSTLTIQRTQQEDSAVYLCASSFSRSTEQFFGPGTRLTVL.

The V and J genes are TRBV10-3 and TRBJ1-2; 9 nucleotides match TRBD1. In germline, CDR1 is ENHRY, CDR2 SYGVKD. The CDR3 sequence is 15 residues long. The V segment lost 4 bases and the J segment 2 bases; nucleotides outside the gene matches: 5. CDR3 protein: CAISAGQGSNYGYTF. Here the CDR3 DNA reads TGTGCCATCAGTGCGGGACAGGGAAGCAACTATGGCTACACCTTC.

The rearrangement uses TRBV5-8 and TRBJ2-2; the D gene is possibly TRBD1 (8 bases). Trimming removed 0 bases from V and 5 bases from J, with 20 bases in between. CDR1 and CDR2 (germline): SGHTS, YDEGEE. The CDR3 contains 18 residues. CDR3 DNA sequence: TGTGCCAGCAGCTTGGTCCCACAGGGGGTGCGGGGGACCGGGGAGCTGTTTTTT. Translating gives CASSLVPQGVRGTGELFF.

This chain links TRBV29-1 with TRBJ2-3; D is possibly TRBD1 (6 bases). Germline V gene data show CDR1 as SQVTM and CDR2 as ANQGSEA. This CDR3 contains 14 residues. V lost 5 bases, J lost 0 bases, and 12 bases lay in between. This CDR3 is CSVWDISSTDTQYF. CDR3 nucleotides: TGCAGCGTTTGGGACATCTCTAGCACAGATACGCAGTATTTT.

The gene calls are TRBV7-6 and TRBJ1-3, with a tentative D call TRBD1 (6 bases). CDR3 length equals 14 residues. Trimming left V 0 bases short and J 6 bases short, with 9 bases between. Per germline, CDR1 SGHVS and CDR2 FNYEAQ. In DNA form, the CDR3 reads TGTGCCAGCAGCTTAGCGGGGGCACCAAACACCATATATTTT. This codes for CASSLAGAPNTIYF.

The chain uses TRBV7-9 and TRBJ2-7; D is perhaps TRBD2 (5 bases). The CDR3 totals 15 residues. Germline assignment: CDR1 SEHNR and CDR2 FQNEAQ (reference sequence). V lost 1 base, J lost 9 bases, and 19 bases lay in between. The CDR3 here is CASSLVRGKDGGQYF. CDR3 coding DNA: TGTGCCAGCAGCTTAGTACGGGGAAAGGATGGCGGGCAGTACTTC.

The J gene is TRBJ2-7, the V gene TRBV4-2, with 7 nucleotides matching TRBD1. With 4 bases clipped from V and 0 bases from J, the junction kept 6 bases outside the gene matches. The CDR3 sequence is 15 residues long. Germline V gene data show CDR1 as LGHNA and CDR2 as YNFKEQ. Written as DNA, the CDR3 is TGTGCCAGCAGCCGTGACAGGGCCAGCTCCTACGAGCAGTACTTC. It encodes CASSRDRASSYEQYF.

The chain joins TRBV11-2 to TRBJ1-2; D is unresolved. Germline loops: CDR1 SGHAT, CDR2 FQNNGV. The CDR3 covers 12 residues. With 4 bases removed from V and 6 bases from J, the gap between germline ends came to 9 bases. Here the CDR3 DNA reads TGTGCCAGCAGCTCCCTCCGAGATGGCTACACCTTC. Amino acid sequence: CASSSLRDGYTF.

The chain carries TRBV5-8 and TRBJ2-7; 10 positions match TRBD1. This CDR3 contains 14 residues. V lost 7 bases to trimming and J lost 6 bases; unmatched junction nucleotides: 10. CDR1 and CDR2 from the germline V gene are SGHTS and YDEGEE. CDR3 nucleotides: TGTGCCAGCGGCGCTGGACAGGGGGTGTCCGAGCAGTACTTC. It is translated as CASGAGQGVSEQYF.

In DNA, the CDR3 is TGTGCCAGCAGCCCCACGGGAGGGTATGAGCAGTTCTTC. This gives the protein CASSPTGGYEQFF. The rearrangement links TRBV7-3 to TRBJ2-1; 8 bases are shared with TRBD2. This CDR3 is 13 amino acids long. Germline V gene lookup returns CDR1 SGHTA and CDR2 FQGTGA. After removal of 5 bases from V and 8 bases from J, the junction contained 5 bases not matched to a gene.

In DNA form, the CDR3 reads TGTGCCACAGCTGCGACAGGAGATCAGCCCCAGCATTTT. It specifies CATAATGDQPQHF. The chain employs TRBV6-1 and TRBJ1-5, with a possible D match to TRBD1 (6 bases). The CDR3 loop spans 13 amino acids. Germline V CDR1 and CDR2: MNHNS, SASEGT. The V gene lost 10 bases and the J gene lost 5 bases, with 15 bases spanning the gap.

The genes are TRBV15 and TRBJ2-1; 15 bases match TRBD2. Germline CDR1 reads LNHNV; CDR2 reads YYDKDF (reference sequence). CDR3 length equals 20 residues. V gave up 3 bases and J gave up 7 bases; unmatched junction bases: 16. The CDR3 loop reads CATSRRVPGTSGRTGNEQFF. The CDR3 coding sequence is TGTGCCACCAGCAGGCGCGTCCCCGGGACTAGCGGGAGGACGGGGAATGAGCAGTTCTTC.

The genes are TRBV5-6 and TRBJ1-5, with a tentative D call TRBD1 (6 bases). V was cut by 4 bases and J by 9 bases, with 14 bases left in between. Germline loops: CDR1 SGHDT, CDR2 YYEEEE. The CDR3 sequence is 13 residues long. The CDR3 protein is CASSLNQGRPQHF. CDR3 coding DNA: TGTGCCAGCAGCCTGAACCAGGGGCGGCCCCAGCATTTT.